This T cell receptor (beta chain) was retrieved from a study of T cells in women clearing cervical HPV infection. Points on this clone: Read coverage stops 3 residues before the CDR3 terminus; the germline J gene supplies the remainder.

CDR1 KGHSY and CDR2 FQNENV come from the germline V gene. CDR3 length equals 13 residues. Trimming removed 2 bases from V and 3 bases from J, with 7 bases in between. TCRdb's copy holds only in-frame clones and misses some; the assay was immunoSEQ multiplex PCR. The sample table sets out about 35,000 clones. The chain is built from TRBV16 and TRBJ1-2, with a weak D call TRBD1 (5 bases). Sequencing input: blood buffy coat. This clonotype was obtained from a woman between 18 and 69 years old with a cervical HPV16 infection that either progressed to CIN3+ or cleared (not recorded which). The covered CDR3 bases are TGTGCCAGCAGCCAAACACAGGACTATGGC. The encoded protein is CASSQTQDYG. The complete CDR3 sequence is CASSQTQDYGYTF.